This T cell receptor beta chain emerged from a study of cytomegalovirus exposure and HLA in healthy donors. The study ran its PCR with 60 Vbeta and 13 Jbeta primers. Using immunoSEQ multiplex PCR, the repertoire was profiled, and TCRdb retains in-frame clones only, with some absent. The table has roughly 100,000 clones, around 80% seen once; the top ten hold about 5%. This CDR3 region has 16 residues. In germline, CDR1 is LGHNA, CDR2 YSLEER. With 0 bases removed from V and 0 bases from J, the gap between germline ends came to 10 bases. Concerning this clone itself: The antigen remains unidentified.

Study outcomes and limitations: Association of under 20,000 TCR beta sequences with HLA alleles was found at 0.05 false discovery rate in a later analysis. The authors listed 150 or so TCR beta chains as cytomegalovirus-associated. Based on reports, TCR beta sequences accurately predicted HLA-A and HLA-B alleles for most subjects.

This receptor was identified in a male donor in good health and CMV-seronegative. The sample comprised PBMCs. V and J are TRBV4-3 and TRBJ2-3, with D tentatively TRBD2 (6 bases). The CDR3 sequence: CASSQDGAGSTDTQYF. CDR3 bases: TGCGCCAGCAGCCAAGACGGCGCGGGGAGCACAGATACGCAGTATTTT.